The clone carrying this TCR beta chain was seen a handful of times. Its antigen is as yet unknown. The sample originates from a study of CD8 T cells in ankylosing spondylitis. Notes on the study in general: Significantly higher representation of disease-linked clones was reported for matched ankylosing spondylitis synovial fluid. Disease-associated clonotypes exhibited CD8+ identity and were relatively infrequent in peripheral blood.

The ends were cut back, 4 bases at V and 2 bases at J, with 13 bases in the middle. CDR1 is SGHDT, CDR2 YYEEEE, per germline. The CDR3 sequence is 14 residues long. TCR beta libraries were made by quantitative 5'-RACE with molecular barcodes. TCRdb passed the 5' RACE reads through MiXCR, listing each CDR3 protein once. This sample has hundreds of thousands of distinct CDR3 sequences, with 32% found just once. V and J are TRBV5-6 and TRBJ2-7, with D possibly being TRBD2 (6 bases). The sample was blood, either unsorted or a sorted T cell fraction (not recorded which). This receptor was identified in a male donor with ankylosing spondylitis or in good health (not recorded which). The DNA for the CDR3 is TGTGCCAGCAGCCTGCCCGGAGGGACCTACGAGCAGTACTTC. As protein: CASSLPGGTYEQYF.